This record covers a single T cell receptor (beta chain). The antigen remains undetermined. The data derive from a study of T cell responses to AZD1222 COVID-19 vaccine. Findings and limits, study-wide: The sample set comprised mostly white British donors with more females, and clonal diversity was possibly underestimated.

This CDR3 has 17 amino acids. The V gene lost 4 bases and the J gene lost 2 bases, with 21 bases spanning the gap. CDR1 and CDR2 from the germline V gene are SNHLY and FYNNEI. Sequenced by immunoSEQ multiplex PCR; TCRdb stores in-frame clones only, minus some. The top ten clones hold about 4.2% of a sample with about 160,000 clones, 85% to 95% of them seen once. The specimen was peripheral blood, collected on day 0 of AZD1222 vaccination. The TCR sequence derives from an adult in good health. This chain uses TRBV2 with TRBJ2-7; D is perhaps TRBD1 (6 bases). This chain's CDR3 is CASSAEDFPGVAYEQYF. Here the CDR3 DNA reads TGTGCCAGCAGTGCGGAGGACTTTCCAGGGGTCGCCTACGAGCAGTACTTC. The whole variable domain, remainder taken from reference TRBV2 and TRBJ2-7, is EPEVTQTPSHQVTQMGQEVILRCVPISNHLYFYWYRQILGQKVEFLVSFYNNEISEKSEIFDDQFSVERPDGSNFTLKIRSTKLEDSAMYFCASSAEDFPGVAYEQYFGPGTRLTVT.